This entry is about one TCR beta chain. Use of 60 Vbeta and 13 Jbeta primers characterized the PCR. Some clones are missing from TCRdb's copy, which holds only in-frame ones; the method was immunoSEQ multiplex PCR. The sample lists roughly 200,000 clones, approximately 80% occurring once. The sample is drawn from a study of cytomegalovirus exposure and HLA in healthy donors. This sequence was found in a boy between 2 and 15 years old in good health and CMV-seronegative. The sample taken for sequencing was PBMCs.

The CDR3 sequence is CASRVSGTHSYNEQFF. The CDR3 nucleotides read TGTGCCAGTAGGGTTAGCGGGACCCACTCCTACAATGAGCAGTTCTTC. The rearrangement links TRBV19 to TRBJ2-1; 8 positions match TRBD2. CDR1 is LNHDA, CDR2 SQIVND, per germline (reference sequence). Trimming at V came to 6 bases and at J to 0 bases, leaving 7 bases not matched to a gene. The CDR3 has 16 amino acids.